The 18 T cell receptor beta chains listed next were all sequenced from one sample in a study of blood T cell repertoires in COVID-19. Repertoires were generated with immunoSEQ multiplex PCR, while TCRdb's copy carries only in-frame clones and drops some. The sample yields about 150,000 clones, around 87% seen once. Sequenced input: peripheral blood. The receptors were gathered from a middle-aged man with active COVID-19.

J is TRBJ2-2 and V is TRBV6-4; D remains ambiguous. Germline CDR1 MRHNA, CDR2 SNTAGT. The ends were cut back, 4 bases at V and 9 bases at J, with 15 bases in the middle. The CDR3 length is 14 residues. CDR3 nucleotides: TGTGCCAGCAGTGTTGAGCGAAACAACCGGGAGCTGTTTTTT. Translated: CASSVERNNRELFF.

The V gene is TRBV7-2, the J gene TRBJ2-3, with 9 bases that match TRBD2. Germline CDR1 reads SGHTA; CDR2 reads FQGNSA. Germline trimming cut 1 base from V and 4 bases from J; bases unmatched to any gene: 3. The length of the CDR3 is 15 residues. CDR3 residues: CASSLVAGASDTQYF. The DNA of the CDR3 is TGTGCCAGCAGCTTAGTAGCGGGGGCCTCAGATACGCAGTATTTT. Full variable domain (remainder filled in from reference TRBV7-2 and TRBJ2-3): GAGVSQSPSNKVTEKGKDVELRCDPISGHTALYWYRQSLGQGLEFLIYFQGNSAPDKSGLPSDRFSAERTGGSVSTLTIQRTQQEDSAVYLCASSLVAGASDTQYFGPGTRLTVL.

This chain uses TRBV9 with TRBJ2-1; 9 bases agree with TRBD2. The junction had 6 bases not matched to a gene; V was cut back by 5 bases and J by 0 bases. CDR3 size: 16 residues. Germline V gene lookup returns CDR1 SGDLS and CDR2 YYNGEE. The CDR3 nucleotides read TGTGCCAGCAGTTTCAGCGGGGGGAGCTCCTACAATGAGCAGTTCTTC. Its translation is CASSFSGGSSYNEQFF.

This sequence joins TRBV4-3 and TRBJ2-7; TRBD2 aligns across 8 bases. J lost 3 bases, V lost 1 base, and 5 bases had no gene match. Germline CDR1 reads LGHNA; CDR2 reads YSLEER. The CDR3 sequence is 15 residues long. In DNA, the CDR3 is TGCGCCAGCAGCCAAGGACGGGGGGGATACTACGAGCAGTACTTC. Translating it yields CASSQGRGGYYEQYF.

This clone was found once. The chain combines TRBV3-1 (or the pseudogene TRBV3-2) with TRBJ1-3; D not certain. The ends were cut back, 0 bases at V and 0 bases at J, with 6 bases in the middle. Germline CDR1 is LGHDT and CDR2 is YNNKEL (reference sequence). The CDR3 contains 15 residues. CDR3 nucleotides: TGTGCCAGCAGCCAAGAAGCGGTCTCTGGAAACACCATATATTTT. Translation gives CASSQEAVSGNTIYF.

This clone was picked up a small number of times. This rearrangement joins TRBV27 to TRBJ1-3; TRBD1 matches 9 bases. CDR3 size: 14 residues. V dropped 4 bases and J dropped 11; count of bases not matched to a gene: 9. Germline V lookup: CDR1 MNHEY, CDR2 SMNVEV (reference sequence). Here the CDR3 reads CASSSGQGINPIYF. The CDR3 coding sequence is TGTGCCAGCAGTTCGGGACAGGGAATTAACCCCATATATTTT.

This clone was detected once. The chain carries TRBV6-5 and TRBJ2-7, with 8 bases that match TRBD2. V lost 8 bases and J lost 4; bases outside the gene matches: 7. The CDR3 is 13 amino acids. Germline lookup yields CDR1 MNHEY and CDR2 SVGAGI. The DNA of the CDR3 is TGTGCCAGCTCGAGGGGGACTAGGTACGAGCAGTACTTC. Its translation: CASSRGTRYEQYF.

This clone showed up just a few times. The junction and the germline gene differ at one end; a read error may be behind it. The J gene is TRBJ2-7, the V gene TRBV5-1; D might be TRBD1 (6 bases). The CDR3 is 15 amino acids. Germline CDR1 reads SGHRS; CDR2 reads YFSETQ. In DNA, the CDR3 is TGCGCCAGCCGAAACTACAGGGAGAGGTCCTCCGAGCAGTACTTC. It codes for CASRNYRERSSEQYF.

The chain recombines TRBV27 with TRBJ2-2; possibly TRBD1 for D (5 bases). V dropped 5 bases and J dropped 0 bases, with 10 bases sitting between them. This CDR3 is 15 amino acids long. CDR1 and CDR2 from the germline V gene are MNHEY and SMNVEV (reference sequence). The CDR3 reads CASSLRVANTGELFF. CDR3 DNA: TGTGCCAGCAGTCTCAGGGTTGCGAACACCGGGGAGCTGTTTTTT.

The chain recombines TRBV6-6 with TRBJ2-1, with TRBD2 matching over 12 bases. CDR1 and CDR2 (germline): MNHNY, SVGAGI (reference sequence). The CDR3 is 15 amino acids. The J segment lost 10 bases and the V segment lost 2 bases, leaving 6 bases of the junction unmatched. The CDR3 coding sequence is TGTGCCAGCAGTTACGGGACTAGCGGGCCCTGGGAGCAGTTCTTC. This sequence encodes CASSYGTSGPWEQFF.

The rearrangement joins TRBV6-2 or TRBV6-3 to TRBJ2-2, with D possibly TRBD1 on 5 matching bases. This CDR3 spans 15 amino acids. Germline CDR1 reads MNHEY; CDR2 reads SVGEGT. Trimming took off 2 bases at V and 3 bases at J, with 10 bases between the two ends. CDR3 sequence: CASSYRQGDTGELFF. DNA of the CDR3: TGTGCCAGCAGTTACCGTCAGGGTGACACCGGGGAGCTGTTTTTT.

This chain links TRBV10-3 with TRBJ2-1; 13 bases agree with TRBD2. The CDR3 totals 16 residues. Germline V gene lookup returns CDR1 ENHRY and CDR2 SYGVKD. After removal of 1 base from V and 6 bases from J, the junction contained 3 bases not matched to a gene. The CDR3 region is CAISEFTSGGVNEQFF. In DNA form, the CDR3 reads TGTGCCATCAGTGAGTTTACTAGCGGGGGGGTCAATGAGCAGTTCTTC.

This sequence joins TRBV19 and TRBJ1-1; D might be TRBD1 (6 bases). V was pared by 1 base and J by 5 bases, with 17 bases between. The CDR3 runs to 16 residues. Germline CDR1 reads LNHDA; CDR2 reads SQIVND (reference sequence). This chain's CDR3 is CASSIGNRVGRTEAFF. As DNA, the CDR3 is TGTGCCAGTAGTATAGGAAACAGGGTGGGAAGAACTGAAGCTTTCTTT.

The table lists this clone with a count of one. This CDR3 is CASRRRGGIPSTDTQYF. Written as DNA, the CDR3 is TGTGCCAGCAGGCGTCGGGGAGGTATCCCCTCCACAGATACGCAGTATTTT. The rearrangement links TRBV27 to TRBJ2-3; TRBD2 is a possible D gene (6 bases). The CDR3 covers 17 residues. Looked up from germline, CDR1 is MNHEY and CDR2 is SMNVEV (reference sequence). V gave up 6 bases and J gave up 2 bases, with 21 bases separating them.

This sequence joins TRBV4-1 and TRBJ2-2, with 10 nucleotides matching TRBD2. This CDR3 has 18 residues. V shed 6 bases and J 0 bases; nucleotides not matched to a gene: 10. Germline V gives CDR1 MGHRA, CDR2 YSYEKL. CDR3 DNA: TGCGCCAGCAGGAACCCGCTTAGCGGGGGGCCGAACACCGGGGAGCTGTTTTTT. Residues: CASRNPLSGGPNTGELFF.

This clone was counted a single time. The chain employs TRBV6-5 and TRBJ1-1, with 7 bases identical to TRBD1. This CDR3 spans 14 amino acids. CDR1 and CDR2 (germline): MNHEY, SVGAGI. V gave up 6 bases and J gave up 0 bases; unmatched junction bases: 4. CDR3 in amino acids: CASSPTGVNTEAFF. In DNA form, the CDR3 reads TGTGCCAGCAGCCCAACAGGGGTGAACACTGAAGCTTTCTTT.

CDR3 sequence reads: CASSPFRRGPGLQDEQYF. CDR3 DNA sequence: TGTGCCAGCAGCCCGTTCAGAAGGGGGCCGGGGTTGCAGGACGAGCAGTACTTC. V and J are TRBV11-2 and TRBJ2-7; 7 bases align to TRBD1. The CDR3 contains 18 residues. V lost 5 bases to trimming and J lost 5 bases; unmatched junction nucleotides: 21. CDR1 SGHAT and CDR2 FQNNGV come from the germline V gene.

The rearrangement links TRBV19 to TRBJ1-2, with D unclear. The V end was cut by 6 bases, the J end by 5 bases, with 10 bases between. Germline CDR1 LNHDA, CDR2 SQIVND (reference sequence). CDR3 length equals 12 residues. The CDR3 loop reads CASSPTFYGYTF. The DNA for the CDR3 is TGTGCCAGTAGCCCTACGTTTTATGGCTACACCTTC.